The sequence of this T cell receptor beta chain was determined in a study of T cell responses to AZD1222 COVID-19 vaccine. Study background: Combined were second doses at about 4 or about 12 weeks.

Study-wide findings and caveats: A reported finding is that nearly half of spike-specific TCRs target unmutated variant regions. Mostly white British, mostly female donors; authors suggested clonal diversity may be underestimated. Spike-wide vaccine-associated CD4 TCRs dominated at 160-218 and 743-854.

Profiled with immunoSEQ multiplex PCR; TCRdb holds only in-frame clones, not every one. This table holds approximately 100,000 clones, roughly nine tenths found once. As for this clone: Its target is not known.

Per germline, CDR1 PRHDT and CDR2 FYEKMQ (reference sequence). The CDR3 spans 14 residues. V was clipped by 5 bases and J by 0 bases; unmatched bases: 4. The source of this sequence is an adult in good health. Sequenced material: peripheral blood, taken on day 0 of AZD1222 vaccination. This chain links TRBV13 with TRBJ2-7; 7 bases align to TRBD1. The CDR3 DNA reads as TGTGCCAGCAGCCCCGACAGGGCCTCCTACGAGCAGTACTTC. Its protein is CASSPDRASYEQYF.